The rows below give T cell receptor beta chains drawn from one sample of a study of response to subunit inactivated influenza vaccine. TCRdb re-derived calls from the RT-PCR reads in MiXCR, one entry per CDR3 protein. Of hundreds of thousands of distinct CDR3 sequences listed, 9.5% to 12% are singletons. Sample: PBMCs from blood, taken 40 to 50 days after vaccination. Receptors were obtained from a middle-aged man who received an inactivated influenza vaccine. CDR3s leave out the opening cysteine and the closing phenylalanine or tryptophan.

J gene: TRBJ2-7; CDR3 length: 12; V gene: TRBV6-5; CDR3 protein: ASSSFFTSLEQY
J gene: TRBJ2-3; CDR3 length: 13; V gene: TRBV20-1; CDR3 protein: SASDVRGAADTQY
J gene: TRBJ1-2; CDR3 length: 10; V gene: TRBV20-1; CDR3 protein: SARDHGFGYT
J gene: TRBJ2-2; CDR3 length: 15; V gene: TRBV5-1; CDR3 protein: ASSLAIGQSNTGELF
J gene: TRBJ2-1; CDR3 length: 12; V gene: TRBV20-1; CDR3 protein: SARAPLAGEEQF
J gene: TRBJ2-3; CDR3 length: 17; V gene: TRBV11-1; CDR3 protein: ASSWRGLAGAFSTDTQY
J gene: TRBJ2-1; CDR3 length: 17; V gene: TRBV5-1; CDR3 protein: ASSLWTSGGLRGYNEQF
J gene: TRBJ1-1; CDR3 length: 11; V gene: TRBV29-1; CDR3 protein: SVDGGENTEAF
J gene: TRBJ2-7; CDR3 length: 13; V gene: TRBV6-1; CDR3 protein: ASSETGRSSYEQY
J gene: TRBJ2-7; CDR3 length: 15; V gene: TRBV5-6; CDR3 protein: ASSPSGGARSTHEQY
J gene: TRBJ1-1; CDR3 length: 13; V gene: TRBV4-3; CDR3 protein: ASSQEGAVSTEAF
J gene: TRBJ2-1; CDR3 length: 13; V gene: TRBV6-5; CDR3 protein: ASSSNLGSYNEQF
J gene: TRBJ2-7; CDR3 length: 14; V gene: TRBV12-3/TRBV12-4; CDR3 protein: ASSSDRGFPLYEQY
J gene: TRBJ2-7; CDR3 length: 12; V gene: TRBV7-6; CDR3 protein: ASSRTPLSNEQY
J gene: TRBJ2-3; CDR3 length: 13; V gene: TRBV7-7; CDR3 protein: ASSLGVTPTDTQY
J gene: TRBJ1-1; CDR3 length: 13; V gene: TRBV7-8; CDR3 protein: ASSLVSGSDTEAF
J gene: TRBJ1-2; CDR3 length: 15; V gene: TRBV27; CDR3 protein: ASSLNRGATPNYGYT
J gene: TRBJ2-4; CDR3 length: 11; V gene: TRBV12-3/TRBV12-4; CDR3 protein: ASSPSGGPIQY
J gene: TRBJ1-4; CDR3 length: 13; V gene: TRBV6-1; CDR3 protein: ASSKVQGINEKLF
J gene: TRBJ2-2; CDR3 length: 13; V gene: TRBV12-3/TRBV12-4; CDR3 protein: ASSDRTGNTGELF
J gene: TRBJ2-2; CDR3 length: 12; V gene: TRBV29-1; CDR3 protein: SVIQSWDTGELF
J gene: TRBJ1-2; CDR3 length: 10; V gene: TRBV12-3/TRBV12-4; CDR3 protein: ASSRANYGYT
J gene: TRBJ2-6; CDR3 length: 15; V gene: TRBV11-2; CDR3 protein: ASSLSPQGYGANVLT
J gene: TRBJ1-1; CDR3 length: 11; V gene: TRBV7-9; CDR3 protein: ASSGQFGTEAF
J gene: TRBJ2-7; CDR3 length: 12; V gene: TRBV20-1; CDR3 protein: SARDRGRAYEQY
J gene: TRBJ2-7; CDR3 length: 12; V gene: TRBV12-3/TRBV12-4; CDR3 protein: ASTRSTGTYEQY
J gene: TRBJ2-7; CDR3 length: 14; V gene: TRBV20-1; CDR3 protein: SARDRASGGYYEQY
J gene: TRBJ2-7; CDR3 length: 15; V gene: TRBV10-3; CDR3 protein: AISESMRGTGIREQY
J gene: TRBJ2-5; CDR3 length: 12; V gene: TRBV12-3/TRBV12-4; CDR3 protein: ASSFTGGRETQY
J gene: TRBJ1-4; CDR3 length: 12; V gene: TRBV5-1; CDR3 protein: ASSLVPGYDELF
J gene: TRBJ2-3; CDR3 length: 12; V gene: TRBV6-5; CDR3 protein: ASSYTTGPDTQY
J gene: TRBJ2-5; CDR3 length: 13; V gene: TRBV12-3/TRBV12-4; CDR3 protein: ASSSGQTRQETQY
J gene: TRBJ2-7; CDR3 length: 12; V gene: TRBV20-1; CDR3 protein: SARDLLVSYEQY
J gene: TRBJ2-1; CDR3 length: 18; V gene: TRBV5-4; CDR3 protein: ASSSWHAAGDSSSYNEQF
J gene: TRBJ2-5; CDR3 length: 17; V gene: TRBV20-1; CDR3 protein: SARPGGREKPSHRETQY
J gene: TRBJ2-3; CDR3 length: 14; V gene: TRBV7-8; CDR3 protein: ASSLAAGGPTDTQY
J gene: TRBJ2-2; CDR3 length: 14; V gene: TRBV5-1; CDR3 protein: ASSLVRDVATGELF
J gene: TRBJ2-3; CDR3 length: 12; V gene: TRBV6-2/TRBV6-3; CDR3 protein: ASSYAPITNTQY
J gene: TRBJ2-1; CDR3 length: 13; V gene: TRBV9; CDR3 protein: ASSRGGGLGNEQF
J gene: TRBJ2-5; CDR3 length: 13; V gene: TRBV20-1; CDR3 protein: SARLRPLYVETQY
J gene: TRBJ1-2; CDR3 length: 14; V gene: TRBV10-2; CDR3 protein: ASTPRRDTANYGYT
J gene: TRBJ2-1; CDR3 length: 13; V gene: TRBV7-3; CDR3 protein: ASSLTRSSYNEQF
J gene: TRBJ2-3; CDR3 length: 14; V gene: TRBV5-6; CDR3 protein: ASSWGTSGTTDTQY
J gene: TRBJ2-5; CDR3 length: 13; V gene: TRBV24-1; CDR3 protein: ATSDSTVVQETQY
J gene: TRBJ2-1; CDR3 length: 14; V gene: TRBV28; CDR3 protein: ASSPRPGRPENEQF
J gene: TRBJ1-4; CDR3 length: 14; V gene: TRBV4-1; CDR3 protein: ASSQNQGTGGEKLF
J gene: TRBJ1-4; CDR3 length: 14; V gene: TRBV4-1; CDR3 protein: ASSPSGGQGNEKLF
J gene: TRBJ2-3; CDR3 length: 13; V gene: TRBV5-1; CDR3 protein: ASTRSSGSTDTQY
J gene: TRBJ2-5; CDR3 length: 11; V gene: TRBV20-1; CDR3 protein: SADWGRQETQY
J gene: TRBJ2-7; CDR3 length: 14; V gene: TRBV6-2/TRBV6-3; CDR3 protein: ASSIPPGTGSYEQY
J gene: TRBJ1-2; CDR3 length: 10; V gene: TRBV29-1; CDR3 protein: SGKTANYGYT
J gene: TRBJ2-3; CDR3 length: 12; V gene: TRBV15; CDR3 protein: ATSMWQGSDTQY
J gene: TRBJ1-5; CDR3 length: 17; V gene: TRBV12-1; CDR3 protein: ASSLRRGIESTSNQPQH
J gene: TRBJ2-2; CDR3 length: 13; V gene: TRBV12-3/TRBV12-4; CDR3 protein: ASRTGGEGAGELF